Listed below are T cell receptor beta chains from one sample, sequenced in a study of blood T cell repertoires in COVID-19. TCRdb's copy holds only in-frame clones and misses some; the assay was immunoSEQ multiplex PCR. The sample contains about 120,000 clones, approximately 89% of which appear only once. The sample consisted of peripheral blood. Receptors originate from a man in his fifties with acute or convalescent COVID-19. Each CDR3 is given with its conserved first and last residue. The D gene is left open where the match is weak. Clone size, where shown, is once, few, many, or a class for clones that have expanded.

CDR3 length	V gene	J gene	clone size	D gene	CDR3 protein	CDR3 DNA
16	TRBV14	TRBJ2-1	.	TRBD2	CASSPFLAGGINEQFF	TGTGCCAGCAGCCCTTTCCTAGCGGGAGGTATCAATGAGCAGTTCTTC
15	TRBV2	TRBJ1-2	.	.	CASSPGGQAFYGYTF	TGTGCCAGCAGTCCCGGGGGGCAGGCGTTCTATGGCTACACCTTC
14	TRBV6-1	TRBJ1-1	.	TRBD1	CASSEWTGGTEAFF	TGTGCCAGCAGTGAATGGACAGGAGGCACTGAAGCTTTCTTT
13	TRBV19	TRBJ2-6	.	.	CASTSSGANVLTF	TGTGCCAGTACGTCCTCTGGGGCCAACGTCCTGACTTTC
15	TRBV29-1	TRBJ1-2	.	TRBD1	CSVEGRDRGSGGYTF	TGCAGCGTTGAAGGCAGGGACAGGGGGTCGGGTGGCTACACCTTC
13	TRBV7-7	TRBJ1-1	.	.	CASSLQLNTEAFF	TGTGCTAGCAGCTTGCAGTTGAACACTGAAGCTTTCTTT
15	TRBV10-3	TRBJ2-7	few	TRBD2	CATRRVAGGSYEQYF	TGTGCCACCCGGAGGGTAGCGGGGGGGTCATACGAGCAGTACTTC
14	TRBV5-1	TRBJ2-2	.	.	CASSQNSDTGELFF	TGCGCCAGCAGCCAAAATTCAGACACCGGGGAGCTGTTTTTT
15	TRBV5-1	TRBJ1-1	once	.	CASSLHPGDGTEAFF	TGCGCCAGCAGCTTGCATCCGGGGGACGGCACTGAAGCTTTCTTT
14	TRBV12-5	TRBJ2-1	once	TRBD1	CASGSQAGGAEQFF	TGTGCTAGTGGTTCCCAGGCAGGGGGCGCCGAGCAGTTCTTC
14	TRBV5-1	TRBJ2-7	.	.	CASSLEYAGSEQYF	TGCGCCAGCAGCTTGGAATATGCGGGGAGCGAGCAGTACTTC
18	TRBV28	TRBJ1-5	.	TRBD1	CATTVFNLRDRGSRPQHF	TGTGCCACCACAGTTTTTAATCTCAGAGACAGGGGGTCTAGGCCCCAGCATTTT
15	TRBV4-1	TRBJ2-6	.	.	CASSQGQAGANVLTF	TGCGCCAGCAGCCAAGGACAGGCTGGGGCCAACGTCCTGACTTTC
14	TRBV6-5	TRBJ1-1	.	TRBD1	CASSYEGARTEAFF	TGTGCCAGCAGTTACGAGGGGGCACGGACTGAAGCTTTCTTT
14	TRBV28	TRBJ2-3	once	.	CASTLGGSTDTQYF	TGTGCCAGCACCCTTGGGGGGAGCACAGATACGCAGTATTTT
13	TRBV19	TRBJ1-4	.	TRBD1	CASEGQGREKLFF	TGTGCCAGCGAGGGACAGGGGAGGGAAAAACTGTTTTTT
13	TRBV2	TRBJ1-1	.	.	CASSVSGVTEAFF	TGTGCCAGCAGTGTCTCAGGGGTCACTGAAGCTTTCTTT
15	TRBV28	TRBJ2-1	.	TRBD2	CASSLRSGRYNEQFF	TGTGCCAGCAGCCTGAGGAGCGGGAGGTACAATGAGCAGTTCTTC
14	TRBV5-1	TRBJ2-3	.	TRBD1	CASRIQGASDTQYF	TGCGCCAGCAGGATCCAGGGGGCTTCAGATACGCAGTATTTT
16	TRBV5-1	TRBJ2-2	.	TRBD2	CASKRDSGKVSGELFF	TGCGCCAGCAAGCGAGACAGCGGGAAAGTCTCCGGGGAGCTGTTTTTT
15	TRBV18	TRBJ1-2	.	.	CASSPSTDSNYGYTF	TGTGCCAGCTCACCTTCGACAGATAGCAACTATGGCTACACCTTC
18	TRBV28	TRBJ1-6	.	.	CASSLMAGKRSYNSPLHF	TGTGCCAGCAGTTTGATGGCAGGGAAGAGATCCTATAATTCACCCCTCCACTTT
15	TRBV28	TRBJ1-5	.	.	CASGGGEGGNQPQHF	TGTGCCAGCGGAGGAGGGGAGGGGGGCAATCAGCCCCAGCATTTT
13	TRBV6-2/TRBV6-3	TRBJ1-1	.	.	CASSRTGNTEAFF	TGTGCCAGCAGTCGAACAGGGAACACTGAAGCTTTCTTT
14	TRBV11-2	TRBJ2-7	.	TRBD1	CASSLGQARDEQYF	TGTGCCAGCAGCTTGGGACAGGCGAGGGACGAGCAGTACTTC
17	TRBV28	TRBJ1-1	.	.	CASSPTRGAGDNTEAFF	TGTGCCAGCAGTCCAACCCGGGGGGCAGGGGATAACACTGAAGCTTTCTTT
11	TRBV6-6	TRBJ1-1	.	TRBD1	CASTGGAGAFF	TGTGCCAGCACAGGGGGCGCGGGAGCTTTCTTT
15	TRBV4-1	TRBJ1-2	.	.	CASSQTGKSVEGYTF	TGCGCCAGCAGCCAAACAGGGAAGTCGGTAGAGGGCTACACCTTC
15	TRBV5-1	TRBJ2-1	.	TRBD2	CASSLLASGSVEQFF	TGCGCCAGCAGCTTGCTGGCTAGCGGGAGTGTTGAGCAGTTCTTC
15	TRBV27	TRBJ2-1	.	.	CASSPFRMAGNEQFF	TGTGCCAGCAGCCCCTTTAGGATGGCGGGGAATGAGCAGTTCTTC
15	TRBV5-1	TRBJ2-1	.	.	CASSYTQPNFNEQFF	TGCGCCAGCAGCTACACCCAACCCAATTTCAATGAGCAGTTCTTC
13	TRBV5-8	TRBJ1-1	many	.	CASSLDQATEAFF	TGTGCCAGCAGCTTGGATCAAGCCACTGAAGCTTTCTTT
15	TRBV6-5	TRBJ2-7	.	TRBD2	CASSPRDSGAYEQYF	TGTGCCAGCAGTCCCCGAGATAGCGGGGCCTACGAGCAGTACTTC
16	TRBV5-1	TRBJ1-2	.	.	CASSLAGGEPGYGYTF	TGCGCCAGCAGCTTGGCCGGGGGGGAACCGGGCTATGGCTACACCTTC
19	TRBV19	TRBJ1-2	.	TRBD1	CASSSKLPGQGASHYGYTF	TGTGCCAGTAGTTCGAAACTACCGGGACAGGGGGCTTCGCACTATGGCTACACCTTC
16	TRBV5-1	TRBJ1-4	.	TRBD1	CASRTGLVSTNEKLFF	TGCGCCAGCCGGACAGGGTTGGTGTCAACTAATGAAAAACTGTTTTTT